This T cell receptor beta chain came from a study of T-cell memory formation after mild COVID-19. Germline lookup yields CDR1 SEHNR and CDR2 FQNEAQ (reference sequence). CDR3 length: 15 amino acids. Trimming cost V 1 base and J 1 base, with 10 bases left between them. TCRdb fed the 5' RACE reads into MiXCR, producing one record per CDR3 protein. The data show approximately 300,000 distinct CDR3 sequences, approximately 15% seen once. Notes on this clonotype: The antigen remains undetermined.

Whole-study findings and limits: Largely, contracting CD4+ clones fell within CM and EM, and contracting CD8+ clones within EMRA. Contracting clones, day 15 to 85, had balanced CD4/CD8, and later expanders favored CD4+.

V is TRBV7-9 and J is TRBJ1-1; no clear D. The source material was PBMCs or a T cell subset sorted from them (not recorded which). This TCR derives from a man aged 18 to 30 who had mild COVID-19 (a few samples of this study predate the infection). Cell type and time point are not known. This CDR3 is CASSLVPSENTEAFF. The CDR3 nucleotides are TGTGCCAGCAGCTTAGTTCCATCGGAGAACACTGAAGCTTTCTTT.